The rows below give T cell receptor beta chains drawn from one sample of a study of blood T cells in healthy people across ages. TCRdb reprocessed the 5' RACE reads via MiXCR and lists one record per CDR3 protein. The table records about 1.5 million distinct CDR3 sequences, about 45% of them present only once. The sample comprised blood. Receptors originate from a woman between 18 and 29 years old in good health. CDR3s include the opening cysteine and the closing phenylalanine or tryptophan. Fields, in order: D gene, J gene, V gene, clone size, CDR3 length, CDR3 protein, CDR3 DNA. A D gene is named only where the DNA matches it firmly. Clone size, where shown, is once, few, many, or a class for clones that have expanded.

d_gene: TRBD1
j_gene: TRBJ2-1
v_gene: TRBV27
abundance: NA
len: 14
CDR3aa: CASRMGQGRNEQFF
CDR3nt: TGTGCCAGCAGAATGGGACAGGGTAGGAATGAGCAGTTCTTC

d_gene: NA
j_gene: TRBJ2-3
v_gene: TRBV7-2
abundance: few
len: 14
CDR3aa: CASSPQRATDTQYF
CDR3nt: TGTGCCAGCAGCCCCCAGAGGGCGACAGATACGCAGTATTTT

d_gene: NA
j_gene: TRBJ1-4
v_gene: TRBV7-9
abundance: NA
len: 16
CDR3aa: CASSPQGTATNEKLFF
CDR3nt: TGTGCCAGCAGCCCCCAGGGGACTGCAACTAATGAAAAACTGTTTTTT

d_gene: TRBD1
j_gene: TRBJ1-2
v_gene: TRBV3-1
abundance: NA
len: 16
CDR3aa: CASSPLGTGRYYGYTF
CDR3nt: TGTGCCAGCAGCCCTTTAGGGACAGGTCGGTACTATGGCTACACCTTC

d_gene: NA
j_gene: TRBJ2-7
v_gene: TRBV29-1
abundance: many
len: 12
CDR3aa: CSVGVGPYEQYF
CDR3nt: TGCAGCGTTGGTGTGGGCCCCTACGAGCAGTACTTC

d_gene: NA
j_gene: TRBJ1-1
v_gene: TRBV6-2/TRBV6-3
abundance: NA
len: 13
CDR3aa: CASNPTRYTEAFF
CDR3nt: TGTGCCAGCAACCCAACCAGGTACACTGAAGCTTTCTTT

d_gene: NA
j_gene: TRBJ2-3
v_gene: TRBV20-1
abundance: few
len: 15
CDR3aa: CSARNPHVGTDTQYF
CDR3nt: TGCAGTGCTAGAAACCCCCATGTGGGCACAGATACGCAGTATTTT

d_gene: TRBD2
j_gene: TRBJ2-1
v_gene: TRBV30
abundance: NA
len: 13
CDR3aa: CAWRNSGGNEQFF
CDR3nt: TGTGCCTGGAGGAATAGCGGGGGGAATGAGCAGTTCTTC

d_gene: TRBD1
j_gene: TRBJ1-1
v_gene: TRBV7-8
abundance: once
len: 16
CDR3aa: CASSPRRDRGRTEAFF
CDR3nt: TGTGCCAGCAGCCCTAGACGGGACAGGGGAAGGACTGAAGCTTTCTTT

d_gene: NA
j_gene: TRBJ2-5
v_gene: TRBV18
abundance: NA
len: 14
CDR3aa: CASSPLAERETQYF
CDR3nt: TGTGCCAGCTCACCACTAGCAGAGAGGGAGACCCAGTACTTC

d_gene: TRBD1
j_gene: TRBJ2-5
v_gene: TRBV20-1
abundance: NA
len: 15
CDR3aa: CSARAGTAGLQTQYF
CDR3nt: TGCAGTGCTAGAGCTGGGACAGCCGGTTTACAGACCCAGTACTTC

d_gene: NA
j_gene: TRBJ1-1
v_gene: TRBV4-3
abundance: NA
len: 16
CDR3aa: CASSPLGSIMNTEAFF
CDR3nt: TGCGCCAGCAGCCCCCTCGGCAGCATCATGAACACTGAAGCTTTCTTT

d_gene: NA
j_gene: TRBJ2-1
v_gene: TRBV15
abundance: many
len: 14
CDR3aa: CATSRVAPYNEQFF
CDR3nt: TGTGCCACCAGCAGAGTGGCGCCCTACAATGAGCAGTTCTTC

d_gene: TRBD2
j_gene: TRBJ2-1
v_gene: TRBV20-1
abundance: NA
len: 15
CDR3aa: CSATLAGRTINEQFF
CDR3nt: TGCAGTGCCACACTAGCGGGTCGGACCATCAATGAGCAGTTCTTC

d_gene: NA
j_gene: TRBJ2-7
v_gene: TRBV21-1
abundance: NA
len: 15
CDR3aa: CASSAMRNPYNEQYF
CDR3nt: TGTGCCAGCAGCGCCATGCGTAATCCCTACAATGAGCAGTACTTC

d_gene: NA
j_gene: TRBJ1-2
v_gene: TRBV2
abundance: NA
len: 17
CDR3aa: CASSAWGFLGSNYGYTF
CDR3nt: TGTGCCAGCAGTGCATGGGGTTTTCTCGGTTCTAACTATGGCTACACCTTC

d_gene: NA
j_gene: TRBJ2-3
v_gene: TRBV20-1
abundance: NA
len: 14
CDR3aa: CSARGGRATDTQYF
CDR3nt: TGCAGTGCTAGAGGTGGCAGGGCGACAGATACGCAGTATTTT

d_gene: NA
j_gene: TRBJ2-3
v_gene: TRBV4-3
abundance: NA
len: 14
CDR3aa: CASSRDRQTDTQYF
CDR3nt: TGCGCCAGCAGCCGAGATCGACAGACAGATACGCAGTATTTT

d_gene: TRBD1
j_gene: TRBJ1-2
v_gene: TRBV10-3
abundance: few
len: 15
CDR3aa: CAISAKDRENYGYTF
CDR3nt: TGTGCCATCAGTGCCAAGGACAGGGAAAACTATGGCTACACCTTC

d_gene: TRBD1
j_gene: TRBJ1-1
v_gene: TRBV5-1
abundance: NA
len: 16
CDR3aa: CASSQGQGAMNTEAFF
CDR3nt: TGCGCCAGCAGCCAGGGACAGGGCGCTATGAACACTGAAGCTTTCTTT

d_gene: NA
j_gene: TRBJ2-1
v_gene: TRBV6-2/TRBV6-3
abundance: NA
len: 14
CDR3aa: CAIARGFLGNEQFF
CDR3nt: TGTGCCATCGCACGCGGGTTCCTCGGGAATGAGCAGTTCTTC

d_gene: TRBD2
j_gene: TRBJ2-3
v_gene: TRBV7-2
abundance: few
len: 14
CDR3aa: CASSSSGTTSTQYF
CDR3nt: TGTGCCAGCAGCTCCTCCGGGACTACGAGCACGCAGTATTTT

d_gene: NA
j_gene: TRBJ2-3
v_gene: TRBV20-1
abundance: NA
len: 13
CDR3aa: CSATRQDPDTQYF
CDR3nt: TGCAGTGCTACCCGACAGGATCCAGATACGCAGTATTTT

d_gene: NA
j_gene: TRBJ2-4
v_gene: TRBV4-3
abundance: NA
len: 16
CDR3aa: CASSQGRGGSKNIQYF
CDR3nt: TGCGCCAGCAGCCAAGGAAGGGGGGGGTCCAAAAACATTCAGTACTTC

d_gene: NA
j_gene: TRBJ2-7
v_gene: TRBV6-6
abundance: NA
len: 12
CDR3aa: CASSWGVSEQYF
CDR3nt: TGTGCCAGCAGTTGGGGGGTGAGTGAGCAGTACTTC

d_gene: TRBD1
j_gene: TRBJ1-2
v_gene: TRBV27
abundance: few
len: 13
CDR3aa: CASSLIQGIGYTF
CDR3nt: TGTGCCAGCAGTTTAATACAGGGGATCGGCTACACCTTC

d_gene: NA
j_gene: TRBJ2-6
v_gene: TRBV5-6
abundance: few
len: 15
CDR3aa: CASSPHNSGANVLTF
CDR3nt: TGTGCCAGCAGCCCACATAACTCTGGGGCCAACGTCCTGACTTTC

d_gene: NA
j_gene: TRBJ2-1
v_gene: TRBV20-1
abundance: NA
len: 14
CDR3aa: CSARDPQKYNEQFF
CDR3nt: TGCAGTGCTAGAGATCCACAGAAGTACAATGAGCAGTTCTTC

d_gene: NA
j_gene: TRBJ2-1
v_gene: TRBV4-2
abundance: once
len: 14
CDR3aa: CASTLGGTAAEQFF
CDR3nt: TGTGCCAGCACCTTGGGTGGGACCGCTGCTGAGCAGTTCTTC

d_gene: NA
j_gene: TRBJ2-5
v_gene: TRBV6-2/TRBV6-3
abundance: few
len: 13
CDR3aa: CASSYSTRETQYF
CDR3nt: TGTGCCAGCAGTTACTCGACAAGGGAGACCCAGTACTTC

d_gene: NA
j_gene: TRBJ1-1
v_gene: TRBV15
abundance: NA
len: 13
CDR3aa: CATGRDWNTEAFF
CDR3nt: TGTGCCACCGGCAGAGACTGGAACACTGAAGCTTTCTTT

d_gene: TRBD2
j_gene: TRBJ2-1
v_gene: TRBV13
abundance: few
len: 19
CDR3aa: CASSYLSRLAGGRVNEQFF
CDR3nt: TGTGCCAGCAGCTACCTTTCACGACTAGCGGGGGGGCGTGTCAATGAGCAGTTCTTC

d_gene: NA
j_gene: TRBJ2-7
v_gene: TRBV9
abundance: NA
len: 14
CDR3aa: CASSVSSATYEQYF
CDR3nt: TGTGCCAGCAGCGTAAGCTCGGCCACCTACGAGCAGTACTTC

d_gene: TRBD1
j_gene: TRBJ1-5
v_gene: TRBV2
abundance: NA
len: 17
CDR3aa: CASRGTGLVYSNQPQHF
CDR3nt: TGTGCCAGCAGGGGGACAGGGCTTGTTTATAGCAATCAGCCCCAGCATTTT

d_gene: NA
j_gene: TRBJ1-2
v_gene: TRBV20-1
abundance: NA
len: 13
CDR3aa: CSARDRTAYRYTF
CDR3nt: TGCAGTGCTCGCGACAGGACGGCTTATCGCTACACCTTC

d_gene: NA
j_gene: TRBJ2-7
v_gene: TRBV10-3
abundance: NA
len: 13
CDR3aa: CAINLEESYEQYF
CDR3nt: TGTGCCATCAACTTAGAGGAGTCCTACGAGCAGTACTTC

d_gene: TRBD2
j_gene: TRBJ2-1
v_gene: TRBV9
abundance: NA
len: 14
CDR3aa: CASGLAGWMAEQFF
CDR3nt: TGTGCCAGTGGACTAGCGGGATGGATGGCGGAGCAGTTCTTC